This section outlines one T cell receptor beta chain sequence together with its context. The data were obtained in a study of blood T cells in healthy people across ages. The CDR3 has 13 amino acids. V was shortened by 5 bases and J by 3 bases, with 11 bases between the two germline ends. The sample, roughly 9.1 milliliters of peripheral blood, was drawn from each donor. Using a J-beta primer mix together with a sample-barcoded 5' primer, a second PCR was run for about 6 to 11 cycles. TCRdb processed the 5' RACE reads anew with MiXCR; each CDR3 protein has one entry. In the table there are roughly 2 million distinct CDR3 sequences, just under 50% of which are singletons.

The chain couples TRBV12-3 or TRBV12-4 to TRBJ2-7; D is unclear. The sequence derives from a middle-aged woman in good health. Source material: blood. CDR3 amino acids: CASSRLTVYEQYF. For the CDR3, the DNA is TGTGCCAGCAGTCGACTTACAGTCTACGAGCAGTACTTC.